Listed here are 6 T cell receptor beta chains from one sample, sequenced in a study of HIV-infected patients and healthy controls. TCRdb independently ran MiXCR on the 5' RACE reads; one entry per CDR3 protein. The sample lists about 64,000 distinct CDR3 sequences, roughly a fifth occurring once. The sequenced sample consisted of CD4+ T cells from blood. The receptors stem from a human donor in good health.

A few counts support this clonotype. CDR3: CASSPVQGGGNQPQHF. The DNA for the CDR3 is TGTGCCAGCAGTCCGGTACAGGGGGGAGGCAATCAGCCCCAGCATTTT. The chain joins TRBV12-3 or TRBV12-4 to TRBJ1-5; 8 positions match TRBD1. After removal of 5 bases from V and 2 bases from J, the junction contained 8 bases not matched to a gene. The CDR3 is 16 amino acids.

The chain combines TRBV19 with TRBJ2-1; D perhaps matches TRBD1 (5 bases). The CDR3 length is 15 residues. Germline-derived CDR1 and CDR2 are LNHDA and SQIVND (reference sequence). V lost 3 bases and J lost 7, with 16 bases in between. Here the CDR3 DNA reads TGTGCCAGTAGTATCAGGGCAGAGCAGCTTAATGAGCAGTTCTTC. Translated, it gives CASSIRAEQLNEQFF.

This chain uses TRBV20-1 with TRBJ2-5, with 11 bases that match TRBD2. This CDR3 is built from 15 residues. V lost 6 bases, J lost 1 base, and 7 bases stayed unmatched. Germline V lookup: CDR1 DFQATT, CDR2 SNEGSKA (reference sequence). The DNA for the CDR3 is TGCAGTGCGGAGGGACTAGCGGATCTCCAAGAGACCCAGTACTTC. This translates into CSAEGLADLQETQYF.

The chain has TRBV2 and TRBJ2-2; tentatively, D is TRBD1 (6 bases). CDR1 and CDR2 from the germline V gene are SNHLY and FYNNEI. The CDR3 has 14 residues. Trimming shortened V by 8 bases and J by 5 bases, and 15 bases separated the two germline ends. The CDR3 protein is CASSFGTTTGELFF. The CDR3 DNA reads TGTGCCAGCTCCTTCGGGACAACGACCGGGGAGCTGTTTTTT.

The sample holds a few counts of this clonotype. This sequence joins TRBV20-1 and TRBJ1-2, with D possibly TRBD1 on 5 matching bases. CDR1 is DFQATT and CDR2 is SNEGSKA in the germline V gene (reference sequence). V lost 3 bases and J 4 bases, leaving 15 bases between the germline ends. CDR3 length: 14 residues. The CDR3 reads CSASGEGIGYGYTF. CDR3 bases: TGCAGTGCTAGCGGGGAGGGGATCGGCTATGGCTACACCTTC.

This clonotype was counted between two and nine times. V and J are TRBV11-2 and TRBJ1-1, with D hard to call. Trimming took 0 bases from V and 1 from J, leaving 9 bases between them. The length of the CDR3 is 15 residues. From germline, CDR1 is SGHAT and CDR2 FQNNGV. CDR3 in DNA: TGTGCCAGCAGCTTAGAAAGCGGCGCGAACACTGAAGCTTTCTTT. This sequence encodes CASSLESGANTEAFF.